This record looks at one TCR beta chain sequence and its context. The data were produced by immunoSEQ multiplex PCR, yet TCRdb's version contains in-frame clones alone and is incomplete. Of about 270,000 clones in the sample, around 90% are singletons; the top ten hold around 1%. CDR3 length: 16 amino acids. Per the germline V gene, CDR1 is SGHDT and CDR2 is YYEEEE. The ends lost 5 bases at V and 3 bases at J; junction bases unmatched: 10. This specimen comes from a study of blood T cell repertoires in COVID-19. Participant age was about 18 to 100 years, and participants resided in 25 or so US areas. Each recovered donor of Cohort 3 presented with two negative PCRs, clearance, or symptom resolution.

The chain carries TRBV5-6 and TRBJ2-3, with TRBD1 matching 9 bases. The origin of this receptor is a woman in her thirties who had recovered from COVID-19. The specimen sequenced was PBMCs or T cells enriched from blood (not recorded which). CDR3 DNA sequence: TGTGCCAGCAGGGACTCTTACAGGGGGCATACAGATACGCAGTATTTT. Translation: CASRDSYRGHTDTQYF.